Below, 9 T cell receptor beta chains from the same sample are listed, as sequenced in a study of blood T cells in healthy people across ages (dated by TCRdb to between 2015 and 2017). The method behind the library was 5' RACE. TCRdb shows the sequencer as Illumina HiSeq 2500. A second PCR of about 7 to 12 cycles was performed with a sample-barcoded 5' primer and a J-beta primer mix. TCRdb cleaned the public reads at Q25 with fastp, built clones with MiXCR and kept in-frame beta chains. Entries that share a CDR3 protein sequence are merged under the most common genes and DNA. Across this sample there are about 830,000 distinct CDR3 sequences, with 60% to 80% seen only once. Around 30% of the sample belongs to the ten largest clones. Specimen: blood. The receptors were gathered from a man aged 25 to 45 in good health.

CDR3 region: CASSTQGAPAKNIQYF. DNA of the CDR3: TGTGCCAGCAGCACACAGGGGGCGCCGGCCAAAAACATTCAGTACTTC. The chain combines TRBV6-5 with TRBJ2-4; TRBD1 agrees at 9 bases. V dropped 6 bases and J dropped 1; count of bases not matched to a gene: 7. The length of the CDR3 is 16 residues. Germline V gene lookup returns CDR1 MNHEY and CDR2 SVGAGI.

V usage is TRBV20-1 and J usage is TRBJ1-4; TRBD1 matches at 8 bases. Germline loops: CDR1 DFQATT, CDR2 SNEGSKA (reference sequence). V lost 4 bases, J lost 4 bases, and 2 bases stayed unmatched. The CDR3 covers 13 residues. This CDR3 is CSAKGQVNEKLFF. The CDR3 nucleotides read TGCAGTGCTAAGGGACAGGTTAATGAAAAACTGTTTTTT.

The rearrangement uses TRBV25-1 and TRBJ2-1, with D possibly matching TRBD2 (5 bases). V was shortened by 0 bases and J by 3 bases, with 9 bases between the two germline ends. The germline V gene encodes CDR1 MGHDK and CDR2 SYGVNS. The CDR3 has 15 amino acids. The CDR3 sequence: CASSEYGEIYNEQFF. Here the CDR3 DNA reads TGTGCCAGCAGTGAATACGGGGAAATCTACAATGAGCAGTTCTTC.

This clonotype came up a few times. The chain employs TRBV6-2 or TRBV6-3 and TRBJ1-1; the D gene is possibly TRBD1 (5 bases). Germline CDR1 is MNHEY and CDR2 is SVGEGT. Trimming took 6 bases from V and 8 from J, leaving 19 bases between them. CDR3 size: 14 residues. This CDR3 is CASSPGTALVEAFF. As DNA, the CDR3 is TGTGCCAGCAGCCCCGGGACGGCTCTGGTCGAAGCTTTCTTT.

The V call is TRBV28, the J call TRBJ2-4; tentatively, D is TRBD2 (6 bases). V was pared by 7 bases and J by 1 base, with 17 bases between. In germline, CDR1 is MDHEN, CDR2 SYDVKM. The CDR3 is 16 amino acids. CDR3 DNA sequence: TGTGCCAGCACGGTCGCGGAGGGAAGGGCCAAAAACATTCAGTACTTC. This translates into CASTVAEGRAKNIQYF.

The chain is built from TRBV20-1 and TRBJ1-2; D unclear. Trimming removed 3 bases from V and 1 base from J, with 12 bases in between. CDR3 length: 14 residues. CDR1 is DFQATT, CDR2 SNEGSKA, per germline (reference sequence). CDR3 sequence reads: CSARDVVVNYGYTF. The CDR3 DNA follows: TGCAGTGCTAGGGACGTCGTCGTTAACTATGGCTACACCTTC.

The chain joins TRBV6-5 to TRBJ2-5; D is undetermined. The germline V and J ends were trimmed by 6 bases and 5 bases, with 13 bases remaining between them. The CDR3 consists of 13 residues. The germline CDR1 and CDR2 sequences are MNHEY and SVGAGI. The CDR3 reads CASSQRFMETQYF. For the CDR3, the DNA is TGTGCCAGCAGCCAACGGTTCATGGAGACCCAGTACTTC.

CDR3 residues: CSARSRLAGTRALTDTQYF. The CDR3 bases are TGCAGTGCTAGGTCGCGCCTAGCGGGGACTCGGGCTCTCACAGATACGCAGTATTTT. The V gene is TRBV20-1, the J gene TRBJ2-3; 9 nucleotides match TRBD2. V lost 3 bases and J lost 2; bases outside the gene matches: 18. The CDR3 spans 19 residues. Germline CDR1 DFQATT, CDR2 SNEGSKA (reference sequence).

The CDR3 DNA reads TGTGCCAGCAGTTACCCAGGGGTAGCGGCTGAAGCTTTCTTT. This sequence encodes CASSYPGVAAEAFF. V and J are TRBV6-2 or TRBV6-3 and TRBJ1-1; TRBD1 might be the D (6 bases). Trimming shortened V by 2 bases and J by 6 bases, and 13 bases separated the two germline ends. CDR1 MNHEY and CDR2 SVGEGT come from the germline V gene. The CDR3 runs to 14 residues.